The 10 T cell receptor beta chains below come from one sample, sequenced in a study of T-cell reconstitution after alpha-beta-depleted transplantation in children. TCRbeta library construction was performed incorporating unique molecular identifiers. Each CDR3 protein gets one entry after TCRdb re-called the PCR reads with MiXCR. The data contain 500,000 to 600,000 distinct CDR3 sequences, approximately 30% of them singletons. Material: PBMCs, obtained before TCRalphabeta/CD19-depleted stem cell transplant. Receptors were obtained from a boy in the first two years of life with Wiskott-Aldrich syndrome, due to receive a stem cell transplant.

The chain has TRBV29-1 and TRBJ2-2, with 11 nucleotides matching TRBD1. V lost 6 bases and J lost 4; bases outside the gene matches: 1. The CDR3 is 13 residues long. CDR1 SQVTM and CDR2 ANQGSEA come from the germline V gene. The CDR3 DNA is TGCAGCGTGGGGACAGGGGGCACCGGGGAGCTGTTTTTT. This sequence encodes CSVGTGGTGELFF.

This clonotype was picked up a small number of times. The chain is built from TRBV27 and TRBJ1-2, with 10 bases identical to TRBD1. Germline assignment: CDR1 MNHEY and CDR2 SMNVEV (reference sequence). V shed 0 bases, J shed 4 bases, and the junction held 2 bases outside the gene matches. The CDR3 loop spans 15 amino acids. CDR3: CASSLSTGGRYGYTF. DNA for the CDR3: TGTGCCAGCAGTTTATCGACAGGGGGCCGCTATGGCTACACCTTC.

This clonotype was found a few times. V is TRBV5-1 and J is TRBJ2-2; D is unresolved. The CDR3 length is 15 residues. V was clipped by 4 bases and J by 4 bases, with 14 bases between them. Germline values: CDR1 SGHRS, CDR2 YFSETQ. The CDR3 DNA follows: TGCGCCAGCAGCGCCCTGGGGTTCAGCACCGGGGAGCTGTTTTTT. Protein: CASSALGFSTGELFF.

The chain employs TRBV4-1 and TRBJ2-3, with TRBD2 as a possible D gene (5 bases). The CDR3 has 15 residues. Trimming cost V 1 base and J 5 bases, with 13 bases left between them. Germline V gives CDR1 MGHRA, CDR2 YSYEKL. Here the CDR3 DNA reads TGCGCCAGCAGCCAAGTCCCATGGAGGAGAGATACGCAGTATTTT. Its translation is CASSQVPWRRDTQYF.

This clonotype was counted between two and nine times. The chain is built from TRBV10-3 and TRBJ2-7; possibly TRBD1 for D (6 bases). Germline assignment: CDR1 ENHRY and CDR2 SYGVKD. V was trimmed by 6 bases and J by 3 bases, leaving 12 bases between them. The CDR3 contains 13 residues. The CDR3 nucleotides are TGTGCCATCAGGGGGGCAACCTACTACGAGCAGTACTTC. Translating it yields CAIRGATYYEQYF.

This clonotype appeared a few times. CDR3 residues: CSARVQNSQYF. The CDR3 coding sequence is TGCAGTGCTAGAGTCCAAAATTCACAGTACTTC. The chain is built from TRBV20-1 and TRBJ2-5; D not resolved. This CDR3 spans 11 amino acids. Germline lookup yields CDR1 DFQATT and CDR2 SNEGSKA (reference sequence). V dropped 1 base and J dropped 11 bases, with 11 bases sitting between them.

This chain joins TRBV5-1 and TRBJ2-7; D is ambiguous. This CDR3 is 12 amino acids long. Between the trimmed V and J ends, which lost 0 bases and 5 bases, there was a span of 6 bases. Looked up from germline, CDR1 is SGHRS and CDR2 is YFSETQ. CDR3 DNA: TGCGCCAGCAGCTTGGATGGCAACGAGCAGTACTTC. Amino acids: CASSLDGNEQYF.

The J gene is TRBJ2-3, the V gene TRBV9; 10 nucleotides line up with TRBD2. CDR1 and CDR2 (germline): SGDLS, YYNGEE. This CDR3 has 17 residues. V trimming: 0 bases; J trimming: 5 bases; junction bases outside the gene matches: 9. CDR3 DNA sequence: TGTGCCAGCAGCGTAGCTAGAGCGGGAGGGCCGGGAGATACGCAGTATTTT. Amino acid sequence: CASSVARAGGPGDTQYF.

The rearrangement joins TRBV7-9 to TRBJ2-1; D gene uncertain. The CDR3 totals 14 residues. Germline loops: CDR1 SEHNR, CDR2 FQNEAQ (reference sequence). With 5 bases removed from V and 4 bases from J, the gap between germline ends came to 12 bases. DNA of the CDR3: TGTGCCAGCAGCCAGGTTGGCGAATACAATGAGCAGTTCTTC. The encoded protein is CASSQVGEYNEQFF.

The chain joins TRBV5-1 to TRBJ2-2, with 12 bases matching TRBD2. The CDR3 runs 20 residues. CDR1 and CDR2 from the germline V gene are SGHRS and YFSETQ. The V segment lost 0 bases and the J segment 7 bases; nucleotides outside the gene matches: 16. CDR3 coding DNA: TGCGCCAGCAGCTTGGCCCTTTTTTCTAGCGGGAGGGCCAGAATCGGGGAGCTGTTTTTT. Translation: CASSLALFSSGRARIGELFF.